These T cell receptor beta chains were read from a single sample in a study of cytomegalovirus exposure and HLA in healthy donors. Profiling relied on immunoSEQ multiplex PCR, and the TCRdb table lists in-frame clones only, not all of them. Of roughly 150,000 clones in the sample, roughly nine tenths were seen once. The sequenced sample consisted of PBMCs. All receptors derive from a woman between 18 and 30 years old in good health and CMV-seropositive. Each CDR3 is given with its conserved first and last residue. The order of the fields is clone size, V gene, D gene, J gene, CDR3 protein, CDR3 DNA. D genes are given only for firm matches. Part of the rows lack a size; the others show once, few, many or a class for expanded clones.

.	TRBV28	.	TRBJ2-7	CASSQWGGLYEQYF	TGTGCCAGCAGCCAATGGGGGGGGCTCTACGAGCAGTACTTC
once	TRBV11-3	.	TRBJ1-1	CASSLISEAFF	TGTGCCAGCAGCTTAATATCCGAAGCTTTCTTT
.	TRBV7-8	.	TRBJ2-1	CASSLGVSNEQFF	TGTGCCAGCAGCTTGGGCGTTAGCAATGAGCAGTTCTTC
.	TRBV10-3	TRBD1	TRBJ1-1	CAISESTGQGITEAFF	TGTGCCATCAGTGAGTCGACTGGACAGGGAATTACTGAAGCTTTCTTT
.	TRBV28	.	TRBJ1-5	CASRPEGWRNQPQHF	TGTGCCAGCAGACCGGAGGGGTGGAGGAATCAGCCCCAGCATTTT
few	TRBV30	.	TRBJ1-4	CAWDPRTNEKLFF	TGTGCCTGGGATCCCAGGACTAATGAAAAACTGTTTTTT
.	TRBV11-2	TRBD1	TRBJ2-7	CASSLTGGLSYEQYF	TGTGCCAGCAGCTTAACAGGGGGCCTATCCTACGAGCAGTACTTC
.	TRBV5-1	TRBD1	TRBJ2-1	CASSLPSGQDLVGSFF	TGCGCCAGCAGCTTGCCTTCGGGACAGGATCTAGTGGGATCGTTCTTC
.	TRBV10-3	TRBD1	TRBJ2-1	CAISESGQVHNEQFF	TGTGCCATCAGTGAGTCGGGACAGGTTCACAATGAGCAGTTCTTC
.	TRBV11-1	TRBD1	TRBJ1-2	CASSVGGQTYGYTF	TGTGCCAGCAGCGTAGGGGGACAGACTTATGGCTACACCTTC
.	TRBV5-1	TRBD2	TRBJ2-3	CASSSGASGSTDTQYF	TGCGCCAGCAGCAGCGGGGCTAGCGGGAGCACAGATACGCAGTATTTT
.	TRBV27	TRBD2	TRBJ2-1	CASSVRSSGDEQFF	TGTGCCAGCAGCGTACGGTCTAGCGGAGATGAGCAGTTCTTC
.	TRBV18	TRBD1	TRBJ1-3	CASSPDRVDTIYF	TGTGCCAGCTCGCCGGACAGGGTGGACACCATATATTTT
.	TRBV6-1	TRBD2	TRBJ2-6	CASSEGAAGGYGANVLTF	TGTGCCAGCAGTGAGGGGGCTGCGGGAGGGTACGGGGCCAACGTCCTGACTTTC
.	TRBV30	.	TRBJ1-5	CAWNPGGGPQHF	TGTGCCTGGAACCCGGGAGGGGGGCCCCAGCATTTT
.	TRBV5-1	.	TRBJ1-1	CASSLGLTEAFF	TGCGCCAGCAGCTTGGGTCTCACTGAAGCTTTCTTT
.	TRBV5-4	TRBD2	TRBJ2-7	CASSPGGAGGDYEQYF	TGTGCCAGCAGCCCGGGGGGGGCGGGAGGAGACTACGAGCAGTACTTC
.	TRBV5-1	TRBD1	TRBJ1-1	CASSLIPRRGLLNTEAFF	TGCGCCAGCAGCTTGATCCCTCGCAGGGGGCTATTGAACACTGAAGCTTTCTTT
.	TRBV10-3	TRBD1	TRBJ1-1	CAIVRDRGDTEAFF	TGTGCCATCGTTCGGGACAGGGGAGACACTGAAGCTTTCTTT
.	TRBV10-3	.	TRBJ2-7	CAISVGGYEQYF	TGTGCCATCAGTGTCGGCGGCTACGAGCAGTACTTC
.	TRBV2	.	TRBJ2-1	CASSGGREGYEQFF	TGTGCCAGCAGTGGAGGGCGGGAAGGGTATGAGCAGTTCTTC
.	TRBV4-1	.	TRBJ2-3	CASSFSGTPSTDTQYF	TGCGCCAGCAGCTTTAGCGGAACTCCTAGCACAGATACGCAGTATTTT
.	TRBV28	TRBD2	TRBJ2-3	CASRVGLAGSTDTQYF	TGTGCCAGCAGGGTTGGACTAGCGGGCTCCACAGATACGCAGTATTTT
.	TRBV27	.	TRBJ2-7	CASSLFGERTYEQYF	TGTGCCAGCAGTTTATTTGGCGAGCGCACCTACGAGCAGTACTTC
.	TRBV6-5	.	TRBJ2-5	CASSYSQGGGQETQYF	TGTGCCAGCAGTTACTCACAGGGAGGGGGCCAAGAGACCCAGTACTTC
.	TRBV5-6	TRBD1	TRBJ2-7	CASSRNRGLFQPSYEQYF	TGTGCCAGCAGCCGGAACAGGGGGCTTTTCCAGCCCTCCTACGAGCAGTACTTC
.	TRBV11-3	.	TRBJ2-1	CASRPGTSNEQFF	TGTGCCAGCAGGCCCGGGACTTCTAATGAGCAGTTCTTC
.	TRBV27	.	TRBJ2-2	CASSLSPVNTGELFF	TGTGCCAGCAGTTTAAGCCCCGTGAACACCGGGGAGCTGTTTTTT
once	TRBV16	.	TRBJ1-1	CASSQSKAGHMNTEAFF	TGTGCCAGCAGCCAATCAAAGGCAGGACACATGAACACTGAAGCTTTCTTT
.	TRBV12-5	.	TRBJ1-5	CASGLAIGQNSNQPQHF	TGTGCTAGTGGTTTGGCAATAGGACAGAATAGCAATCAGCCCCAGCATTTT
.	TRBV28	.	TRBJ1-5	CASSIYRLRQPQHF	TGTGCCAGCAGTATATACAGGTTACGGCAGCCCCAGCATTTT
once	TRBV5-6	TRBD2	TRBJ2-1	CASNGLAGVNYNEQFF	TGTGCCAGCAATGGACTAGCGGGAGTCAATTACAATGAGCAGTTCTTC
.	TRBV29-1	TRBD1	TRBJ1-2	CSANDRANYGYTF	TGCAGCGCCAATGACAGGGCTAACTATGGCTACACCTTC
few	TRBV13	TRBD1	TRBJ2-7	CASSLRDSLTYEQYF	TGTGCCAGCAGCCTTCGGGACAGTTTGACCTACGAGCAGTACTTC
.	TRBV2	TRBD1	TRBJ1-5	CASSEGTGNSNQPQHF	TGTGCCAGCAGTGAAGGGACAGGCAATAGCAATCAGCCCCAGCATTTT
.	TRBV4-2	TRBD2	TRBJ2-2	CASSPRTSGGTGELFF	TGTGCCAGCAGCCCTAGGACTAGCGGGGGGACCGGGGAGCTGTTTTTT
.	TRBV12-5	TRBD2	TRBJ2-1	CASGLVVGLAGGENEQFF	TGTGCTAGTGGTTTGGTAGTTGGACTAGCGGGAGGGGAAAATGAGCAGTTCTTC
.	TRBV5-1	.	TRBJ2-1	CASSLEKVAMGHNEQFF	TGCGCCAGCAGCTTGGAGAAGGTGGCCATGGGGCACAATGAGCAGTTCTTC
once	TRBV30	TRBD1	TRBJ2-5	CAWGTVQETQYF	TGTGCCTGGGGGACAGTTCAAGAGACCCAGTACTTC